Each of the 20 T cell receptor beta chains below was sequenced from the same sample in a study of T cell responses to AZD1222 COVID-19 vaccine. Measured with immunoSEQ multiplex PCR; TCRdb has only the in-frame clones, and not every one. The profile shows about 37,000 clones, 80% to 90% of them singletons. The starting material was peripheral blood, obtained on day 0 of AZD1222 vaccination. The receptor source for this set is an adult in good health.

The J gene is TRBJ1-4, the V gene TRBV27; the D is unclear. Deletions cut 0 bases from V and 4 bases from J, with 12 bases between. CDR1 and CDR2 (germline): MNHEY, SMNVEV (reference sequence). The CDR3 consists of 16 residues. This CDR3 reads CASSLSGAYNNEKLFF. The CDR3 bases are TGTGCCAGCAGTTTATCGGGAGCCTATAATAATGAAAAACTGTTTTTT.

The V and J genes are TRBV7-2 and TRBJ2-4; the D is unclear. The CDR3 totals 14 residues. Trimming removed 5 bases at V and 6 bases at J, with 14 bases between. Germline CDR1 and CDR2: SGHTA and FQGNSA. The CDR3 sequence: CASSPRQSANIQYF. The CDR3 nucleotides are TGTGCCAGCAGCCCGCGGCAGTCGGCAAACATTCAGTACTTC.

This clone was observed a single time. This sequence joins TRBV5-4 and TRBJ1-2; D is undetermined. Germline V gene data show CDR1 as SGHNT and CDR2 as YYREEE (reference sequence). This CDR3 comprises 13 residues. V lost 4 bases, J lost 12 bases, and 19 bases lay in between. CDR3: CASSGPSDTFDTF. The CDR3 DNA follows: TGTGCCAGCAGCGGGCCGAGTGACACGTTTGACACCTTC.

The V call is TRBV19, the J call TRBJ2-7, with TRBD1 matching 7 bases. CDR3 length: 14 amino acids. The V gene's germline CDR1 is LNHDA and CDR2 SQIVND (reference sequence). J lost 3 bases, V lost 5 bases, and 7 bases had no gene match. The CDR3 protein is CASSYRDSGYEQYF. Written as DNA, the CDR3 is TGTGCCAGTAGTTACCGGGACAGTGGCTACGAGCAGTACTTC.

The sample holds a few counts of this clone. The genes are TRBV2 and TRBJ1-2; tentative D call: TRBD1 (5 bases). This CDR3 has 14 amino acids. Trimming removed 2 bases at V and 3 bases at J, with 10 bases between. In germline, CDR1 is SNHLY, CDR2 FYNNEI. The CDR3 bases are TGTGCCAGCAGTGAAACAGGAACCCACTATGGCTACACCTTC. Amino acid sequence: CASSETGTHYGYTF.

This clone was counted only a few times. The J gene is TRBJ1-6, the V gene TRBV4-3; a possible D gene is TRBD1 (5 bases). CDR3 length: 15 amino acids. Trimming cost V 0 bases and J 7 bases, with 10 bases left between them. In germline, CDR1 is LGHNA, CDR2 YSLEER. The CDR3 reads CASSQEEGSNSPLHF. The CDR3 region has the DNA TGCGCCAGCAGCCAAGAAGAGGGGTCAAATTCACCCCTCCACTTT.

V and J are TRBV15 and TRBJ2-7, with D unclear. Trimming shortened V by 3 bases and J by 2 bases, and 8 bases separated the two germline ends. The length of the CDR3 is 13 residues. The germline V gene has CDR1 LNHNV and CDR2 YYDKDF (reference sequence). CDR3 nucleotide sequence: TGTGCCACCAGCAGTATTGGTCCCTACGAGCAGTACTTC. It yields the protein CATSSIGPYEQYF.

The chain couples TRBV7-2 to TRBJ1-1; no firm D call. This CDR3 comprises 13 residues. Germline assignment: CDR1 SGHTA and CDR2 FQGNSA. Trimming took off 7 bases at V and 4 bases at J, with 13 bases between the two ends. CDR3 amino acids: CASNLGPLTEAFF. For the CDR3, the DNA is TGTGCCAGCAACCTTGGGCCGCTCACTGAAGCTTTCTTT. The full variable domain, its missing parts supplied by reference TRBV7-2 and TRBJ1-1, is GAGVSQSPSNKVTEKGKDVELRCDPISGHTALYWYRQSLGQGLEFLIYFQGNSAPDKSGLPSDRFSAERTGGSVSTLTIQRTQQEDSAVYLCASNLGPLTEAFFGQGTRLTVV.

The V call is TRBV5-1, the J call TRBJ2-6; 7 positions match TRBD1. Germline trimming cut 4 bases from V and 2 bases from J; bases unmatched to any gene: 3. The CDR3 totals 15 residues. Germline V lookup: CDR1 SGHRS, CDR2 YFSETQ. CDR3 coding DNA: TGCGCCAGCAGCGAAGGGGGCCCTGGGGCCAACGTCCTGACTTTC. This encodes CASSEGGPGANVLTF.

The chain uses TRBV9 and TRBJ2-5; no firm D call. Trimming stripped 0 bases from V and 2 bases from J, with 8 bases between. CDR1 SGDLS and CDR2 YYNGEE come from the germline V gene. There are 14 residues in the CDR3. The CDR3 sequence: CASSVDGLQETQYF. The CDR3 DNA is TGTGCCAGCAGCGTAGACGGTCTGCAAGAGACCCAGTACTTC.

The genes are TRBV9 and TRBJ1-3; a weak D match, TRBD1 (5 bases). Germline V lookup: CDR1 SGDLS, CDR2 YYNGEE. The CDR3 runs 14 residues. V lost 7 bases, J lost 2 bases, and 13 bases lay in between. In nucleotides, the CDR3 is TGTGCCAGCGGGGCGGCTGGAGCTGGAAACACCATATATTTT. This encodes CASGAAGAGNTIYF.

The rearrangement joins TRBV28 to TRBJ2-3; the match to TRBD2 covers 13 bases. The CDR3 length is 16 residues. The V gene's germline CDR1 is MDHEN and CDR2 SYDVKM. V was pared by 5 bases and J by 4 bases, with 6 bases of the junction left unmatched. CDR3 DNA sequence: TGTGCCAGCAGTGTTACTAGCGGGAGGGCGGCAGATACGCAGTATTTT. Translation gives CASSVTSGRAADTQYF.

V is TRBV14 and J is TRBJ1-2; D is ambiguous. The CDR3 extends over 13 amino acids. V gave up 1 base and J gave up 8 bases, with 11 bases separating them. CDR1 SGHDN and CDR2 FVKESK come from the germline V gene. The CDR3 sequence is CASSQAVLRGYTF. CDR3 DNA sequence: TGTGCCAGCAGCCAAGCTGTACTAAGAGGCTACACCTTC.

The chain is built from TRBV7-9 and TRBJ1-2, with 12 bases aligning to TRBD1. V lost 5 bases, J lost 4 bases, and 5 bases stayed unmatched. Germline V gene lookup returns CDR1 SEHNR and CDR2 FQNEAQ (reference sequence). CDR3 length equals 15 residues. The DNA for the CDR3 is TGTGCCAGCAGCCCCCGGGACAGGGGGCTCTATGGCTACACCTTC. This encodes CASSPRDRGLYGYTF. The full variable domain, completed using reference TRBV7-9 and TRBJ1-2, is DTGVSQNPRHKITKRGQNVTFRCDPISEHNRLYWYRQTLGQGPEFLTYFQNEAQLEKSRLLSDRFSAERPKGSFSTLEIQRTEQGDSAMYLCASSPRDRGLYGYTFGSGTRLTVV.

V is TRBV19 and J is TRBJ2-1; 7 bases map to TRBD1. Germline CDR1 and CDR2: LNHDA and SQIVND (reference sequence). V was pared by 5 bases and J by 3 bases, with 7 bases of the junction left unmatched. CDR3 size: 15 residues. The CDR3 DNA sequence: TGTGCCAGTAGTGGACAGGTCGCGTACTACAATGAGCAGTTCTTC. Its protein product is CASSGQVAYYNEQFF. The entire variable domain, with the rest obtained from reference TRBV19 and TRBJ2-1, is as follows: DGGITQSPKYLFRKEGQNVTLSCEQNLNHDAMYWYRQDPGQGLRLIYYSQIVNDFQKGDIAEGYSVSREKKESFPLTVTSAQKNPTAFYLCASSGQVAYYNEQFFGPGTRLTVL.

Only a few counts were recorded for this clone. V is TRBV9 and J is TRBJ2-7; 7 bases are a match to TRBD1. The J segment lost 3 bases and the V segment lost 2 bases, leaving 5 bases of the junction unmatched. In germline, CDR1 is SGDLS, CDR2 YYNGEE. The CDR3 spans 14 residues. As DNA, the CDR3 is TGTGCCAGCAGCGTCGACCCAGGGGGCTACGAGCAGTACTTC. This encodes CASSVDPGGYEQYF.

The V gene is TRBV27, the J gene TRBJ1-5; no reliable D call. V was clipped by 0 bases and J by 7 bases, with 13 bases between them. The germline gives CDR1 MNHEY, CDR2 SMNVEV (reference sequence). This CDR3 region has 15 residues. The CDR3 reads CASSLSDPVKQPQHF. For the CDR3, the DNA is TGTGCCAGCAGTTTATCTGACCCGGTGAAACAGCCCCAGCATTTT.

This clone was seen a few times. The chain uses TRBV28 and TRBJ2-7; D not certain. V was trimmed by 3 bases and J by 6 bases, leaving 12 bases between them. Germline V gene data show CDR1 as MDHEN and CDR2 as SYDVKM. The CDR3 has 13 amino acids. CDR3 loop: CASSLSRNVEQYF. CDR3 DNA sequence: TGTGCCAGCAGTTTGAGCCGCAACGTCGAGCAGTACTTC.

CDR3 region: CASSPAPNYGYTF. The DNA of the CDR3 is TGTGCCAGCAGTCCGGCCCCTAACTATGGCTACACCTTC. This rearrangement joins TRBV12-3 or TRBV12-4 to TRBJ1-2; D not certain. The CDR3 is 13 residues long. Trimming took off 5 bases at V and 0 bases at J, with 7 bases between the two ends.

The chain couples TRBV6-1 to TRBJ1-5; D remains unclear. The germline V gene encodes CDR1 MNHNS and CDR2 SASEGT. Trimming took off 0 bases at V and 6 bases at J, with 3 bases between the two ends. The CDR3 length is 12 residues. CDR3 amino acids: CASSEAFQPQHF. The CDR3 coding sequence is TGTGCCAGCAGTGAAGCTTTTCAGCCCCAGCATTTT.